These 32 T cell receptor beta chains were all obtained from the same sample, sequenced in a study of T cells in Graves' hyperthyroidism and ophthalmopathy. What was amplified from RNA transcripts were TCR beta CDR3 regions. The study used the HTBI primer set for a first-round RT-PCR of the TCR CDR3. One entry per CDR3 protein, called by TCRdb with MiXCR from the multiplex PCR reads. The data show almost 600,000 distinct CDR3 sequences, around 46% seen once. Material: peripheral blood or thyroid tissue (not recorded which). These receptor sequences come from a woman in her late teens or twenties with Graves' hyperthyroidism.

The chain uses TRBV20-1 and TRBJ1-1; 9 nucleotides align to TRBD1. This CDR3 spans 13 amino acids. Germline V lookup: CDR1 DFQATT, CDR2 SNEGSKA (reference sequence). V was clipped by 5 bases and J by 3 bases; unmatched bases: 4. This CDR3 reads CSAGRQGDTEAFF. CDR3 in DNA: TGCAGTGCTGGAAGACAGGGGGACACTGAAGCTTTCTTT.

Concerning this clonotype: Sequence at one end of the junction differs from germline and may be a read error. The rearrangement uses TRBV7-2 and TRBJ1-5; D might be TRBD1 (6 bases). Per germline, CDR1 SGHTA and CDR2 FQGNSA. This CDR3 comprises 14 residues. Written as DNA, the CDR3 is TGTGCCAGCAACTTAGGGGGTAACAATCAGCCCCAGCATTTT. It yields the protein CASNLGGNNQPQHF.

There are a few counts of this clonotype. V is TRBV5-6 and J is TRBJ1-1; 11 bases are shared with TRBD1. Per germline, CDR1 SGHDT and CDR2 YYEEEE. J was trimmed by 6 bases and V by 4 bases; bases with no gene match: 11. The CDR3 consists of 16 residues. The CDR3 loop is CASSPGGTGGEAEAFF. As DNA, the CDR3 is TGTGCCAGCAGCCCTGGAGGGACAGGGGGTGAGGCTGAAGCTTTCTTT.

This clonotype appeared many times. This chain uses TRBV20-1 with TRBJ1-2; the D gene is possibly TRBD1 (6 bases). CDR1 is DFQATT and CDR2 is SNEGSKA in the germline V gene (reference sequence). CDR3 length: 12 residues. Deletions cut 7 bases from V and 7 bases from J, with 16 bases between. The DNA for the CDR3 is TGCAGTGTTGGGGGCCCTCGGGCTGGCTACACCTTC. Amino acid sequence: CSVGGPRAGYTF.

The V call is TRBV10-3, the J call TRBJ2-7; the match to TRBD2 covers 9 bases. Germline V gene sequence: CDR1 ENHRY, CDR2 SYGVKD. The CDR3 is 13 residues long. With 7 bases clipped from V and 6 bases from J, the junction kept 7 bases outside the gene matches. This CDR3 is CAITGTSITEQYF. The DNA of the CDR3 is TGTGCCATCACTGGGACTAGCATTACCGAGCAGTACTTC.

CDR3 amino acids: CASSLNPRNTEAFF. Written as DNA, the CDR3 is TGTGCCAGCAGCTTAAACCCTAGAAACACTGAAGCTTTCTTT. The chain has TRBV7-3 and TRBJ1-1; D gene unclear. The CDR3 consists of 14 residues. Germline CDR1 and CDR2: SGHTA and FQGTGA. Trimming removed 1 base at V and 2 bases at J, with 8 bases between. The entire variable domain, with the rest obtained from reference TRBV7-3 and TRBJ1-1, is as follows: GAGVSQTPSNKVTEKGKYVELRCDPISGHTALYWYRQSLGQGPEFLIYFQGTGAADDSGLPNDRFFAVRPEGSVSTLKIQRTERGDSAVYLCASSLNPRNTEAFFGQGTRLTVV.

This clonotype was recorded at least ten times. The CDR3 protein is CASSSISGSYTGELFF. DNA of the CDR3: TGTGCCAGCAGCTCCATTAGCGGGAGTTACACCGGGGAGCTGTTTTTT. The chain is built from TRBV4-2 and TRBJ2-2; 9 bases are a match to TRBD2. This CDR3 is built from 16 residues. Trimming took 5 bases from V and 3 from J; bases not matched to a gene: 7. The V gene's germline CDR1 is LGHNA and CDR2 YNFKEQ.

The table lists this clonotype with many counts. This chain links TRBV5-1 with TRBJ1-1; D may be TRBD1 (5 bases). From germline, CDR1 is SGHRS and CDR2 YFSETQ. Trimming cost V 6 bases and J 1 base, with 19 bases left between them. This CDR3 spans 16 amino acids. In DNA form, the CDR3 reads TGCGCCAGCACCTCCAAGGGGCGTGAGGGGAACACTGAAGCTTTCTTT. Translating it yields CASTSKGREGNTEAFF.

This clonotype came up many times. V usage is TRBV24-1 and J usage is TRBJ1-5, with TRBD1 matching 9 bases. J lost 6 bases, V lost 6 bases, and 5 bases had no gene match. Germline V gene sequence: CDR1 KGHDR, CDR2 SFDVKD. This CDR3 is built from 14 residues. CDR3 sequence: CATSSGQGSQPQHF. DNA of the CDR3: TGTGCCACCAGTTCGGGACAGGGCAGTCAGCCCCAGCATTTT.

This clonotype was seen at least ten times. The rearrangement links TRBV6-5 to TRBJ1-2, with 8 bases fitting TRBD1. The CDR3 length is 13 residues. Losses at the gene ends were 7 bases for V and 4 bases for J; bases not matched to a gene: 5. Germline V gene data show CDR1 as MNHEY and CDR2 as SVGAGI. The CDR3 here is CASIGQGGYGYTF. CDR3 nucleotides: TGTGCCAGCATCGGACAGGGAGGCTATGGCTACACCTTC.

With respect to this clonotype: Compared with germline, one end of the junction differs, possibly owing to a read error. The chain recombines TRBV10-3 with TRBJ2-3, with 11 bases matching TRBD2. The germline V gene has CDR1 ENHRY and CDR2 SYGVKD. The CDR3 spans 15 residues. CDR3 residues: CASSELAGEVDTQYF. The CDR3 DNA follows: TGTGCCAGCAGTGAACTAGCGGGAGAGGTAGATACGCAGTATTTT.

As for this clonotype: One end of the junction does not line up with germline, which may come from a read error. The chain recombines TRBV12-3 or TRBV12-4 with TRBJ2-2; possibly TRBD1 for D (6 bases). CDR3 length: 14 amino acids. Here the CDR3 reads CASSLSAGDGKLFF. The DNA of the CDR3 is TGTGCCAGCAGTTTGTCCGCAGGGGACGGGAAGCTGTTTTTT.

This chain links TRBV7-9 with TRBJ2-7; D gene uncertain. Germline assignment: CDR1 SEHNR and CDR2 FQNEAQ (reference sequence). The CDR3 sequence is 14 residues long. Trimming left V 0 bases short and J 2 bases short, with 8 bases between. The CDR3 loop reads CASSLAGLTYEQYF. The CDR3 DNA follows: TGTGCCAGCAGCTTAGCGGGCCTAACCTACGAGCAGTACTTC.

Only one count was recorded for this clonotype. The chain couples TRBV19 to TRBJ1-2; D is unresolved. This CDR3 has 13 amino acids. V dropped 3 bases and J dropped 3 bases, with 8 bases sitting between them. Germline V gives CDR1 LNHDA, CDR2 SQIVND (reference sequence). The CDR3 DNA reads TGTGCCAGTAGTATTAAGGGCTACTATGGCTACACCTTC. Its protein is CASSIKGYYGYTF.

Regarding this clonotype: This may stem from a read error, because a much larger clone lies one nucleotide away. Because the CDR3 is missing its conserved closing phenylalanine or tryptophan, this is likely a read error. The CDR3 nucleotides read TGTGCCAGCAGCGACATTAGCGGCTCCTACGAGCAGTACCTC. This translates into CASSDISGSYEQYL. The chain is built from TRBV7-4 and TRBJ2-7; a weak D match, TRBD2 (6 bases). In germline, CDR1 is SGHVT, CDR2 SQSDAQ. Deletions cut 5 bases from V and 0 bases from J, with 11 bases between. This CDR3 contains 14 residues.

In this sample, this clonotype turned up once. The chain has TRBV24-1 and TRBJ2-3; D perhaps matches TRBD1 (6 bases). V dropped 3 bases and J dropped 1 base, with 13 bases sitting between them. This CDR3 has 16 amino acids. Germline V gene lookup returns CDR1 KGHDR and CDR2 SFDVKD. In nucleotides, the CDR3 is TGTGCCACCAGTGATAAACAGGGCCGGGGCACAGATACGCAGTATTTT. Protein sequence: CATSDKQGRGTDTQYF.

This clonotype occurred many times. J is TRBJ1-4 and V is TRBV13; D remains unclear. Germline V CDR1 and CDR2: PRHDT, FYEKMQ (reference sequence). Between the trimmed V and J ends, which lost 5 bases and 7 bases, there was a span of 11 bases. The CDR3 spans 13 residues. CDR3: CASSTRAGEKLFF. The CDR3 DNA is TGTGCCAGCAGCACAAGGGCAGGTGAAAAACTGTTTTTT.

There are many counts of this clonotype. The chain links TRBV19 to TRBJ2-7; 8 nucleotides align to TRBD2. The V segment lost 5 bases and the J segment 6 bases; nucleotides outside the gene matches: 9. Germline assignment: CDR1 LNHDA and CDR2 SQIVND (reference sequence). This CDR3 region has 14 residues. CDR3 in DNA: TGTGCCAGTAGTCACGGACTAGCTACCGTCGAGCAGTACTTC. Its protein product is CASSHGLATVEQYF.

This chain links TRBV7-6 with TRBJ1-1; D possibly corresponds to TRBD1 (6 bases). Per the germline V gene, CDR1 is SGHVS and CDR2 is FNYEAQ. The V end was cut by 4 bases, the J end by 3 bases, with 24 bases between. The CDR3 is 18 residues long. The CDR3 sequence is CASSSGRDNYLLDTEAFF. The CDR3 region has the DNA TGTGCCAGCAGCTCCGGAAGGGACAATTACCTTTTGGACACTGAAGCTTTCTTT.

This clonotype was seen at least ten times. In nucleotides, the CDR3 is TGTGCCAGCAGCCCAGGGACTTTTTACGAGCAGTACTTC. This translates into CASSPGTFYEQYF. The V call is TRBV7-9, the J call TRBJ2-7; perhaps TRBD2 as D (6 bases). The CDR3 consists of 13 residues. Trimming removed 5 bases at V and 4 bases at J, with 12 bases between. CDR1 and CDR2 (germline): SEHNR, FQNEAQ (reference sequence).

On this clonotype: A read error may be the cause here, since a much bigger clone is one base away. The CDR3 DNA is TGTGCCAGCGAACCACTGGCAGAGGGCCGGTACGAGCAGTTCTTC. It encodes CASEPLAEGRYEQFF. This chain joins TRBV6-1 and TRBJ2-1, with D perhaps TRBD2 (5 bases). The ends were cut back, 8 bases at V and 10 bases at J, with 24 bases in the middle. Germline-derived CDR1 and CDR2 are MNHNS and SASEGT. The CDR3 covers 15 residues.

The table lists this clonotype with a few counts. The V and J genes are TRBV15 and TRBJ2-1; the match to TRBD1 covers 7 bases. The length of the CDR3 is 14 residues. The ends lost 5 bases at V and 4 bases at J; junction bases unmatched: 5. CDR1 is LNHNV, CDR2 YYDKDF, per germline (reference sequence). CDR3 nucleotide sequence: TGTGCCACCAGCGGACAGGAGGAATACAATGAGCAGTTCTTC. Translating it yields CATSGQEEYNEQFF.

CDR3 sequence reads: CSARRGAVNTIYF. The CDR3 DNA reads as TGCAGTGCTAGAAGGGGGGCTGTGAACACCATATATTTT. J is TRBJ1-3 and V is TRBV20-1; TRBD1 might be the D (6 bases). V lost 2 bases and J 7 bases, leaving 12 bases between the germline ends. Germline-derived CDR1 and CDR2 are DFQATT and SNEGSKA (reference sequence). The CDR3 totals 13 residues.

This clonotype was seen repeatedly, ten times or more. This sequence joins TRBV5-1 and TRBJ2-5; 12 nucleotides align to TRBD2. CDR3 length: 16 amino acids. Germline values: CDR1 SGHRS, CDR2 YFSETQ. The V gene end was trimmed by 4 bases and the J gene end by 2 bases; junction bases not matched to a gene: 6. The CDR3 reads CASSPWTSGDQETQYF. For the CDR3, the DNA is TGCGCCAGCAGCCCTTGGACTAGCGGGGATCAAGAGACCCAGTACTTC.

The chain links TRBV25-1 to TRBJ2-7; tentatively, D is TRBD2 (6 bases). The CDR3 runs to 10 residues. Germline CDR1 and CDR2: MGHDK and SYGVNS. The V gene lost 11 bases and the J gene lost 5 bases, with 10 bases spanning the gap. CDR3 loop: CAGRRNEQYF. CDR3 DNA: TGTGCCGGGAGGAGGAACGAGCAGTACTTC.

The V call is TRBV19, the J call TRBJ1-5; D not resolved. V lost 11 bases, J lost 0 bases, and 5 bases lay in between. The CDR3 runs to 11 residues. The germline gives CDR1 LNHDA, CDR2 SQIVND (reference sequence). CDR3 sequence (DNA): TGTGCCGGCGTTAGCAATCAGCCCCAGCATTTT. As protein: CAGVSNQPQHF.

This clonotype was seen only once. The gene calls are TRBV29-1 and TRBJ2-1; D might be TRBD2 (7 bases). Trimming stripped 5 bases from V and 12 bases from J, with 26 bases between. The CDR3 extends over 15 amino acids. From germline, CDR1 is SQVTM and CDR2 ANQGSEA. CDR3 sequence reads: CSVPKRGGGSAGQFF. As DNA, the CDR3 is TGCAGCGTTCCAAAGCGGGGAGGGGGGTCGGCGGGGCAGTTCTTC.

The rearrangement links TRBV12-3 or TRBV12-4 to TRBJ1-2; no clear D. This CDR3 contains 14 residues. Deletions cut 10 bases from V and 4 bases from J, with 19 bases between. The CDR3 nucleotides are TGTGCCACTTCAGACTCGCGACGGAGCTATGGCTACACCTTC. Its translation is CATSDSRRSYGYTF.

The rearrangement links TRBV24-1 to TRBJ2-7; 10 bases are a match to TRBD2. The CDR3 spans 14 residues. V lost 5 bases to trimming and J lost 6 bases; unmatched junction nucleotides: 6. Germline CDR1 is KGHDR and CDR2 is SFDVKD. The CDR3 region has the DNA TGTGCCACCAGTGCTAGCGGGAGTCTCCGCGAGCAGTACTTC. Protein sequence: CATSASGSLREQYF.

This clonotype was seen ten or more times. The chain is built from TRBV6-5 and TRBJ1-6; no definite D call. The CDR3 extends over 14 amino acids. With 3 bases removed from V and 4 bases from J, the gap between germline ends came to 7 bases. Germline V CDR1 and CDR2: MNHEY, SVGAGI. This CDR3 is CASSYTPYNSPLHF. In nucleotides, the CDR3 is TGTGCCAGCAGTTATACACCTTATAATTCACCCCTCCACTTT.

This clonotype appeared many times. This sequence joins TRBV12-3 or TRBV12-4 and TRBJ2-7; 8 bases are a match to TRBD1. This CDR3 region has 13 residues. With 6 bases clipped from V and 4 bases from J, the junction kept 5 bases outside the gene matches. DNA for the CDR3: TGTGCCAGCAGCTTGCAGGGGGCATACGAGCAGTACTTC. This gives the protein CASSLQGAYEQYF.

The rearrangement uses TRBV15 and TRBJ1-1, with a possible D match to TRBD1 (6 bases). Trimming pared 3 bases from V and 1 base from J, leaving 15 bases between. Germline V gives CDR1 LNHNV, CDR2 YYDKDF (reference sequence). The CDR3 is 16 amino acids. CDR3 coding DNA: TGTGCCACCAGCAGCTTCTCGGGGGGCCAGAACACTGAAGCTTTCTTT. It translates to CATSSFSGGQNTEAFF.